Listed below are T cell receptor beta chains from one sample, sequenced in a study of cytomegalovirus exposure and HLA in healthy donors. Sequencing was performed with immunoSEQ multiplex PCR; in TCRdb, only in-frame clones are kept and a portion is missing. Among roughly 180,000 clones listed, approximately 86% were seen once. Sequencing was carried out using PBMCs. Source of these receptors: a man between 25 and 39 years old in good health and CMV-seropositive. Each CDR3 is given with its conserved first and last residue. A D gene is named only where the DNA matches it firmly. Size is omitted from some rows. Given values are once, few, many or a class for expanded clones.

j_call	clone_size	d_call	v_call	cdr3_aa	cdr3_nt
TRBJ2-7	NA	NA	TRBV9	CASSAGTGSFSYEQYF	TGTGCCAGCAGCGCAGGGACCGGGTCCTTCTCCTACGAGCAGTACTTC
TRBJ1-1	NA	NA	TRBV28	CASNDLGNTEAFF	TGTGCCAGCAACGACTTGGGGAACACTGAAGCTTTCTTT
TRBJ2-7	NA	TRBD2	TRBV6-5	CASSLTGTSGYEQYF	TGTGCCAGCAGTTTAACCGGGACTAGCGGCTACGAGCAGTACTTC
TRBJ2-1	NA	NA	TRBV6-5	CASSLGSSYNEQFF	TGTGCCAGCAGTTTGGGGAGCTCCTACAATGAGCAGTTCTTC
TRBJ1-3	NA	TRBD1	TRBV9	CASSVEAGGAFGNTIYF	TGTGCCAGCAGCGTAGAGGCAGGGGGCGCCTTTGGAAACACCATATATTTT
TRBJ2-5	few	TRBD1	TRBV18	CASSLGTGGNMETQYF	TGTGCCAGCTCACTTGGGACAGGGGGCAATATGGAGACCCAGTACTTC
TRBJ1-5	NA	NA	TRBV7-2	CASSFWGNSNQPQHF	TGTGCCAGCAGCTTTTGGGGGAACAGCAATCAGCCCCAGCATTTT
TRBJ1-1	NA	TRBD1	TRBV7-2	CASSFDRGGTTAFF	TGTGCCAGCAGCTTCGACAGGGGGGGGACGACAGCTTTCTTT
TRBJ1-1	once	NA	TRBV19	CASRVSLGNTEAFF	TGTGCCAGTAGGGTGTCGCTAGGGAACACTGAAGCTTTCTTT
TRBJ2-3	NA	NA	TRBV12-5	CASGFWAGNADTQYF	TGTGCTAGTGGTTTCTGGGCGGGAAACGCAGATACGCAGTATTTT
TRBJ2-2	NA	NA	TRBV2	CASSRENTGELFF	TGTGCCAGTTCGCGGGAGAACACCGGGGAGCTGTTTTTT
TRBJ2-1	NA	TRBD1	TRBV6-5	CASSTTGQPIYEQFF	TGTGCCAGCAGCACTACGGGACAGCCTATCTATGAGCAGTTCTTC
TRBJ2-1	NA	TRBD1	TRBV19	CASSSGGYNEQFF	TGTGCCAGTAGTTCAGGGGGCTACAATGAGCAGTTCTTC
TRBJ2-7	NA	TRBD2	TRBV5-4	CASSWGGAISYEQYF	TGTGCCAGCAGCTGGGGAGGGGCCATTTCCTACGAGCAGTACTTC
TRBJ1-1	NA	TRBD1	TRBV6-6	CASSPGRQGRGTEAFF	TGTGCCAGCAGTCCCGGAAGACAGGGAAGGGGCACTGAAGCTTTCTTT
TRBJ2-1	NA	NA	TRBV29-1	CSVEVRGDEQFF	TGCAGCGTTGAGGTCAGGGGAGATGAGCAGTTCTTC
TRBJ2-7	NA	NA	TRBV11-3	CASSLEQSYEQYF	TGTGCCAGCAGCTTAGAACAGTCCTACGAGCAGTACTTC
TRBJ1-2	NA	TRBD1	TRBV5-1	CASSLDDRGKSYGYTF	TGCGCCAGCAGCTTGGATGACAGGGGGAAATCCTATGGCTACACCTTC
TRBJ2-3	NA	NA	TRBV28	CASWFSGTEPPDTQYF	TGTGCCAGCTGGTTTAGCGGAACCGAGCCACCAGATACGCAGTATTTT
TRBJ2-7	few	NA	TRBV6-1	CASSEGYEQYF	TGTGCCAGCAGTGAAGGTTACGAGCAGTACTTC
TRBJ1-1	NA	NA	TRBV27	CASSLSTDTEAFF	TGTGCCAGCAGTTTATCGACGGACACTGAAGCTTTCTTT
TRBJ2-7	NA	TRBD2	TRBV6-5	CASSYLAGGSYEQYF	TGTGCCAGCAGTTATCTGGCGGGGGGATCCTACGAGCAGTACTTC
TRBJ1-3	NA	NA	TRBV7-9	CATPEGPRVLGGNTIYF	TGTGCCACCCCGGAAGGGCCGAGAGTCCTAGGAGGAAACACCATATATTTT
TRBJ2-3	NA	TRBD2	TRBV5-4	CASSFGGGGPDTQYF	TGTGCCAGCAGCTTCGGTGGGGGAGGGCCAGATACGCAGTATTTT
TRBJ2-2	once	NA	TRBV9	CASSVVLGRGTGELFF	TGTGCCAGCAGCGTAGTTTTGGGGCGCGGCACCGGGGAGCTGTTTTTT
TRBJ2-7	NA	NA	TRBV27	CATALAVTYEQYF	TGTGCCACAGCCCTGGCCGTAACGTACGAGCAGTACTTC
TRBJ2-5	NA	TRBD2	TRBV13	CASSPRGVETQYF	TGTGCCAGCAGCCCCCGGGGGGTAGAGACCCAGTACTTC
TRBJ1-2	few	NA	TRBV5-1	CASSLVGADYGYTF	TGCGCCAGCAGCTTGGTAGGGGCCGACTATGGCTACACCTTC
TRBJ1-1	once	TRBD1	TRBV7-9	CASSFGQGMNTEAFF	TGTGCCAGCAGCTTCGGACAGGGCATGAACACTGAAGCTTTCTTT
TRBJ2-7	NA	NA	TRBV6-4	CASSGRGPWGEQYF	TGTGCCAGCAGTGGTAGGGGACCCTGGGGGGAGCAGTACTTC